Described below is a single T cell receptor beta chain sequence and its context. What it binds is unknown. Researchers took blood at baseline, on cycle 4 day 1, and on cycle 7 day 1. The entry originates in a study of OX40 agonist ivuxolimab in advanced cancers. Using immunoSEQ multiplex PCR, the repertoire was profiled, and TCRdb retains in-frame clones only, with some absent. Among about 37,000 clones listed, around 83% were seen once. Study results and caveats: At 0.1 to 3.0 mg/kg and by week 6, clonal expansion occurred in CD4+ and CD8+ blood T cells.

Specimen: CD4+ or CD8+ T cells sorted from blood, collected in a trial of the OX40 agonist ivuxolimab. The source is an adult with an advanced solid tumor such as melanoma, head and neck, liver or kidney cancer.

This CDR3 reads CASSEKAPGISTDTQYF. CDR3 DNA sequence: TGCGCCAGCAGTGAGAAGGCGCCGGGCATAAGCACAGATACGCAGTATTTT. This chain joins TRBV10-1 and TRBJ2-3, with D unresolved. Trimming stripped 2 bases from V and 0 bases from J, with 15 bases between. From germline, CDR1 is WNHNN and CDR2 SYGVQD (reference sequence). This CDR3 region has 17 residues.